This TCR beta chain emerged from a study of cytomegalovirus exposure and HLA in healthy donors. Study as a whole: Early release data held tens of millions of unique TCRs from HLA-typed donors. Among several hundred genotyped donors, about 80% fell in the Caucasian-associated ancestry cluster.

V dropped 3 bases and J dropped 5 bases, with 7 bases sitting between them. Germline V gene sequence: CDR1 MNHEY, CDR2 SVGAGI. The CDR3 sequence is 13 residues long. As to this clone: Its cognate antigen is unknown.

The PCR contained 60 Vbeta and 13 Jbeta primers. Some clones are missing from TCRdb's copy, which holds only in-frame ones; the method was immunoSEQ multiplex PCR. The table has 150,000 to 200,000 clones, 65% to 85% seen once; the top ten hold 2% to 3%. Study-level findings and limits: Earlier findings revealed that most TCR beta V segments proved productive either about 87% or about 30% of the time.

The rearrangement joins TRBV6-5 to TRBJ1-4; D ambiguous. This sequence was found in a male donor in good health and CMV-seronegative. Sample: PBMCs. For the CDR3, the DNA is TGTGCCAGCAGTTATGTTCAAAATGAAAAACTGTTTTTT. It is translated as CASSYVQNEKLFF.